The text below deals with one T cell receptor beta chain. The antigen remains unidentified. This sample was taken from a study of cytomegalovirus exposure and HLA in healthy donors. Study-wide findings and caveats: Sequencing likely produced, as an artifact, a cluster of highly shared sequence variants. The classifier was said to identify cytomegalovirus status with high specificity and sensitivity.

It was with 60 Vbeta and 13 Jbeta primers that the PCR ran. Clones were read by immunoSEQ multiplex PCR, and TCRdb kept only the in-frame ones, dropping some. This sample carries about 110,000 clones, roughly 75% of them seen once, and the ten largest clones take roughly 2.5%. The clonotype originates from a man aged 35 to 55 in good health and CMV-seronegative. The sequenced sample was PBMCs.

CDR3 coding DNA: TGTGCCAGCAGTTTATTCTTCTCAGATACGCAGTATTTT. This encodes CASSLFFSDTQYF. This sequence joins TRBV27 and TRBJ2-3; D unclear. The CDR3 has 13 amino acids. Trimming cost V 1 base and J 4 bases, with 6 bases left between them. The germline V gene has CDR1 MNHEY and CDR2 SMNVEV (reference sequence).